The 24 T cell receptor beta chains in this list originate from one sample, sequenced in a study of T cell repertoires in cytomegalovirus infection. TCRdb analysed the reads with MiXCR anew, one entry per CDR3 protein. The data hold 210,000 or so distinct CDR3 sequences, with approximately 7% observed a single time. The sequencing input was PBMCs. Source of these receptors: a human donor in good health (CMV status not recorded). Some clones in this sample may be carry-over from other donors' samples.

In its sample, this clonotype was seen many times. This sequence joins TRBV7-8 and TRBJ2-7; 12 bases are a match to TRBD2. J was trimmed by 3 bases and V by 2 bases; bases with no gene match: 8. Germline V gene lookup returns CDR1 SGHVS and CDR2 FQNEAQ. The CDR3 covers 17 residues. CDR3 region: CASSLFTTSGGIYEQYF. The CDR3 nucleotides are TGTGCCAGCAGCTTATTCACAACTAGCGGGGGGATCTACGAGCAGTACTTC.

This clonotype showed up many times. The V and J genes are TRBV7-2 and TRBJ1-2; 8 positions match TRBD1. The V gene's germline CDR1 is SGHTA and CDR2 FQGNSA. This CDR3 has 16 residues. Trimming at V came to 5 bases and at J to 5 bases, leaving 13 bases not matched to a gene. This CDR3 reads CASSLPPGTGDYGYTF. The DNA for the CDR3 is TGTGCCAGCAGCCTGCCCCCCGGGACAGGTGATTATGGCTACACCTTC. Drawing the rest from reference TRBV7-2 and TRBJ1-2, the complete variable domain is GAGVSQSPSNKVTEKGKDVELRCDPISGHTALYWYRQSLGQGLEFLIYFQGNSAPDKSGLPSDRFSAERTGGSVSTLTIQRTQQEDSAVYLCASSLPPGTGDYGYTFGSGTRLTVV.

In this sample, this clonotype turned up many times. The gene calls are TRBV7-2 and TRBJ2-5; the match to TRBD2 covers 14 bases. The V segment lost 7 bases and the J segment 5 bases; nucleotides outside the gene matches: 15. The germline CDR1 and CDR2 sequences are SGHTA and FQGNSA. The length of the CDR3 is 18 residues. The CDR3 DNA reads TGTGCCAGCACTTCTCCCCTTGGACTAGCGGGGGGTGGGGAGACCCAGTACTTC. Its translation: CASTSPLGLAGGGETQYF.

This clonotype was seen repeatedly, ten times or more. The chain combines TRBV7-9 with TRBJ2-5; the match to TRBD2 covers 11 bases. After removal of 2 bases from V and 2 bases from J, the junction contained 4 bases not matched to a gene. This CDR3 has 16 amino acids. Per the germline V gene, CDR1 is SEHNR and CDR2 is FQNEAQ (reference sequence). The CDR3 DNA reads TGTGCCAGCAGCTTATCTTGGACTAGCGGGCAAGAGACCCAGTACTTC. It encodes CASSLSWTSGQETQYF.

The sample holds many counts of this clonotype. J is TRBJ1-5 and V is TRBV7-2, with D unclear. Germline V lookup: CDR1 SGHTA, CDR2 FQGNSA. The length of the CDR3 is 17 residues. With 1 base removed from V and 0 bases from J, the gap between germline ends came to 13 bases. The CDR3 DNA reads as TGTGCCAGCAGCTTAGATAGAGGCGGCCTTAGCAATCAGCCCCAGCATTTT. Its translation is CASSLDRGGLSNQPQHF. The whole variable domain, remainder taken from reference TRBV7-2 and TRBJ1-5, is GAGVSQSPSNKVTEKGKDVELRCDPISGHTALYWYRQSLGQGLEFLIYFQGNSAPDKSGLPSDRFSAERTGGSVSTLTIQRTQQEDSAVYLCASSLDRGGLSNQPQHFGDGTRLSIL.

This clonotype was seen only a few times. The CDR3, as DNA: TGTGCCATCAGTGATGGGCAGGGTCCCAATGAGCAGTTCTTC. It translates to CAISDGQGPNEQFF. The rearrangement links TRBV10-3 to TRBJ2-1, with D possibly TRBD1 on 5 matching bases. V lost 3 bases and J lost 6, with 12 bases in between. The CDR3 runs to 14 residues. Germline V gene data show CDR1 as ENHRY and CDR2 as SYGVKD.

This clonotype showed up many times. The CDR3 DNA follows: TGTGCCAGCAGCGATTTAGCGGGGGGGCCAGAGACCCAGTACTTC. This gives the protein CASSDLAGGPETQYF. The chain uses TRBV7-2 and TRBJ2-5, with 11 nucleotides matching TRBD2. This CDR3 is 15 amino acids long. Germline V gene sequence: CDR1 SGHTA, CDR2 FQGNSA. J lost 4 bases, V lost 5 bases, and 6 bases had no gene match.

This clonotype was recorded many times. The chain employs TRBV6-2 or TRBV6-3 and TRBJ2-1; D unclear. The germline V gene encodes CDR1 MNHEY and CDR2 SVGEGT. The CDR3 length is 13 residues. Trimming pared 2 bases from V and 9 bases from J, leaving 11 bases between. CDR3 protein: CASSYGPVGEQFF. DNA for the CDR3: TGTGCCAGCAGTTACGGCCCAGTGGGTGAGCAGTTCTTC.

This clonotype was counted at least ten times. The chain joins TRBV11-3 to TRBJ2-7, with 8 bases that match TRBD1. This CDR3 region has 14 residues. J gave up 6 bases and V 3 bases, and 7 bases lay outside the gene matches. Germline V gene lookup returns CDR1 SGHNT and CDR2 YENEEA. This chain's CDR3 is CASSLDRATTEQYF. The CDR3 DNA reads as TGTGCCAGCAGCTTGGACAGGGCAACGACCGAGCAGTACTTC. Drawing the rest from reference TRBV11-3 and TRBJ2-7, the complete variable domain is EAGVVQSPRYKIIEKKQPVAFWCNPISGHNTLYWYLQNLGQGPELLIRYENEEAVDDSQLPKDRFSAERLKGVDSTLKIQPAELGDSAVYLCASSLDRATTEQYFGPGTRLTVT.

The gene calls are TRBV5-1 and TRBJ2-7; 8 positions agree with TRBD1. The CDR3 spans 12 residues. CDR1 and CDR2 from the germline V gene are SGHRS and YFSETQ. The trim removed 5 bases at V and 5 bases at J, leaving 3 bases unmatched. The CDR3 protein is CASRATGDEQYF. CDR3 DNA: TGCGCCAGCAGGGCGACAGGGGACGAGCAGTACTTC. Variable domain in full (rest from reference TRBV5-1 and TRBJ2-7): KAGVTQTPRYLIKTRGQQVTLSCSPISGHRSVSWYQQTPGQGLQFLFEYFSETQRNKGNFPGRFSGRQFSNSRSEMNVSTLELGDSALYLCASRATGDEQYFGPGTRLTVT.

This chain joins TRBV14 and TRBJ2-7; 12 bases are shared with TRBD2. With V trimmed by 6 bases and J by 7 bases, 7 bases remained unmatched. The CDR3 sequence is 14 residues long. Looked up from germline, CDR1 is SGHDN and CDR2 is FVKESK. Here the CDR3 reads CASRTSGGPGEQYF. CDR3 sequence (DNA): TGTGCCAGCAGAACTAGCGGGGGGCCGGGGGAGCAGTACTTC.

The rearrangement uses TRBV20-1 and TRBJ1-2; D is undetermined. Germline V gene lookup returns CDR1 DFQATT and CDR2 SNEGSKA (reference sequence). Between the trimmed V and J ends, which lost 1 base and 9 bases, there was a span of 9 bases. CDR3 length: 11 amino acids. The CDR3 loop is CSARVEGRYTF. The CDR3 DNA is TGCAGTGCTAGAGTGGAAGGTCGCTACACCTTC.

In its sample, this clonotype was seen many times. This chain uses TRBV7-2 with TRBJ2-7; possibly TRBD2 for D (6 bases). The CDR3 is 15 residues long. Germline V gene data show CDR1 as SGHTA and CDR2 as FQGNSA. V lost 4 bases to trimming and J lost 5 bases, with 18 bases between them. The CDR3 is CASSSTGGPNDEQYF. In DNA form, the CDR3 reads TGTGCCAGCAGCTCTACAGGAGGGCCCAACGACGAGCAGTACTTC.

This clonotype was found many times. The chain links TRBV9 to TRBJ2-1, with D perhaps matching TRBD2 (6 bases). The CDR3 runs to 14 residues. V gave up 3 bases and J gave up 3 bases, with 10 bases separating them. Germline CDR1 reads SGDLS; CDR2 reads YYNGEE. The CDR3 sequence: CASSGAGFYNEQFF. The CDR3 DNA sequence: TGTGCCAGCAGCGGGGCGGGGTTCTACAATGAGCAGTTCTTC.

This clonotype was seen repeatedly, ten times or more. CDR3 DNA sequence: TGTGCCAGCGGCCCCCCGGTGCAGTATTTT. Protein sequence: CASGPPVQYF. The gene calls are TRBV28 and TRBJ2-3; no reliable D call. V dropped 8 bases and J dropped 11 bases, with 11 bases sitting between them. Germline CDR1 reads MDHEN; CDR2 reads SYDVKM. The CDR3 length is 10 residues.

This clonotype was counted only a few times. The chain links TRBV28 to TRBJ1-2, with no clear D. V lost 3 bases and J 8 bases, leaving 10 bases between the germline ends. CDR3 length: 12 residues. Germline CDR1 reads MDHEN; CDR2 reads SYDVKM. Written as DNA, the CDR3 is TGTGCCAGCAGTTTTGTGGAAAGCGGCTACACCTTC. Translation gives CASSFVESGYTF.

This clonotype was recorded many times. The J gene is TRBJ2-1, the V gene TRBV20-1; D is ambiguous. The germline V gene has CDR1 DFQATT and CDR2 SNEGSKA (reference sequence). CDR3 length: 15 amino acids. V was pared by 6 bases and J by 2 bases, with 17 bases between. CDR3 residues: CSAARNYPAYNEQFF. The DNA of the CDR3 is TGCAGTGCCGCTAGAAACTACCCCGCCTACAATGAGCAGTTCTTC.

This clonotype has a count of ten or more. CDR3 residues: CASSSQRGGGYNEQFF. CDR3 nucleotide sequence: TGTGCCAGCAGTTCCCAGCGGGGGGGGGGGTACAATGAGCAGTTCTTC. This chain uses TRBV6-6 with TRBJ2-1; 10 bases map to TRBD2. Per the germline V gene, CDR1 is MNHNY and CDR2 is SVGAGI (reference sequence). CDR3 length: 16 residues. V was pared by 4 bases and J by 4 bases, with 7 bases of the junction left unmatched.

This clonotype was detected many times. This rearrangement joins TRBV19 to TRBJ1-2, with no clear D. Trimming took off 7 bases at V and 4 bases at J, with 16 bases between the two ends. This CDR3 has 14 amino acids. CDR1 LNHDA and CDR2 SQIVND come from the germline V gene (reference sequence). Written as DNA, the CDR3 is TGTGCCAGTACCAAGACGGGAGACGGCTATGGCTACACCTTC. It translates to CASTKTGDGYGYTF.

This clonotype was picked up many times. The chain links TRBV23-1 to TRBJ2-2; no clear D gene. TRBV23-1 has ORF status, its function being uncertain. The CDR3 sequence is 17 residues long. Deletions cut 4 bases from V and 5 bases from J, with 20 bases between. In DNA form, the CDR3 reads TGCGCCAGCAGTCCGTTTCAAGCAGGAGAAGGGACCGGGGAGCTGTTTTTT. This codes for CASSPFQAGEGTGELFF.

The table lists this clonotype with many counts. The chain has TRBV18 and TRBJ1-1; 12 bases align to TRBD1. The CDR3 length is 17 residues. The germline gives CDR1 KGHSH, CDR2 LQKENI. Unmatched junction bases numbered 14, after V lost 1 base and J lost 11 bases. This CDR3 reads CASSPLTGTGGPADAFF. As DNA, the CDR3 is TGTGCCAGCTCACCACTAACCGGGACAGGGGGCCCCGCGGACGCTTTCTTT.

In its sample, this clonotype was seen many times. The chain carries TRBV10-3 and TRBJ2-7; D is possibly TRBD1 (6 bases). Trimming stripped 0 bases from V and 3 bases from J, with 9 bases between. This CDR3 comprises 14 residues. Looked up from germline, CDR1 is ENHRY and CDR2 is SYGVKD. The CDR3: CAISESRGLYEQYF. For the CDR3, the DNA is TGTGCCATCAGTGAGTCCAGGGGTCTCTACGAGCAGTACTTC.

The table lists this clonotype with many counts. The CDR3 loop reads CASRRLASGADTQYF. CDR3 sequence (DNA): TGTGCCAGCAGGAGACTAGCGTCTGGAGCAGATACGCAGTATTTT. The V gene is TRBV6-2 or TRBV6-3, the J gene TRBJ2-3; 8 positions match TRBD2. The germline gives CDR1 MNHEY, CDR2 SVGEGT. The V gene end was trimmed by 6 bases and the J gene end by 4 bases; junction bases not matched to a gene: 9. The CDR3 extends over 15 amino acids.

This clonotype was seen ten or more times. The chain combines TRBV7-7 with TRBJ2-2; TRBD1 agrees at 8 bases. CDR1 is SSHAT, CDR2 FNYEAQ, per germline (reference sequence). This CDR3 has 15 amino acids. The V segment lost 5 bases and the J segment 2 bases; nucleotides outside the gene matches: 4. CDR3 amino acids: CASSRGQGNTGELFF. CDR3 sequence (DNA): TGTGCCAGCAGCCGTGGACAGGGCAACACCGGGGAGCTGTTTTTT.